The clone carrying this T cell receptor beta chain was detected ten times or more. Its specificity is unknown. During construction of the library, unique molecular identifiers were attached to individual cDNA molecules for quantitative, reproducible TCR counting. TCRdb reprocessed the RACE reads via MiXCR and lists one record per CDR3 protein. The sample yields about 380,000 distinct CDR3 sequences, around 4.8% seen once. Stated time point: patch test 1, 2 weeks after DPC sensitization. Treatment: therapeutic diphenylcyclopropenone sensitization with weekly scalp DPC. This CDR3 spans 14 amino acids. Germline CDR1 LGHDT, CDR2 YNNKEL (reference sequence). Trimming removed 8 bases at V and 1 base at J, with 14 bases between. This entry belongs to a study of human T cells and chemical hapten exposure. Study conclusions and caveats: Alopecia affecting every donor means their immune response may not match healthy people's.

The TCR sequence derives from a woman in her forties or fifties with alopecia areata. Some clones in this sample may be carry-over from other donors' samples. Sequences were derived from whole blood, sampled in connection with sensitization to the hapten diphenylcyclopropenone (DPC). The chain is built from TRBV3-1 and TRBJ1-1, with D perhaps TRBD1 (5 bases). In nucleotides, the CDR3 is TGTGCCAGCTTATCCCGGGACGGGAACACTGAAGCTTTCTTT. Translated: CASLSRDGNTEAFF.